This TCR beta chain was sequenced in a study of blood T cells in healthy people across ages. The CDR3 contains 16 residues. The V gene's germline CDR1 is KGHDR and CDR2 SFDVKD. Trimming removed 4 bases from V and 8 bases from J; junction bases left unmatched: 11. Study findings and constraints: In long-lived donors, naive CD4+ cell counts and diversity exceeded those of aged donors.

As concerns this clonotype: Its antigen is as yet unknown.

Using a J-beta primer mix together with a sample-barcoded 5' primer, a second PCR was run for roughly 6 to 12 cycles. TCRdb reanalysed the 5' RACE reads using MiXCR and keeps one entry per CDR3 protein. The data hold roughly 1.4 million distinct CDR3 sequences, with 59% observed a single time. The specimen sequenced was blood. This sequence joins TRBV24-1 and TRBJ2-1, with TRBD1 matching over 9 bases. This receptor was taken from a man aged 18 to 30 in good health. For the CDR3, the DNA is TGTGCCACCAGTGACCCATTGACAGGGGGAGCGGATGAGCAGTTCTTC. Encoded protein: CATSDPLTGGADEQFF.